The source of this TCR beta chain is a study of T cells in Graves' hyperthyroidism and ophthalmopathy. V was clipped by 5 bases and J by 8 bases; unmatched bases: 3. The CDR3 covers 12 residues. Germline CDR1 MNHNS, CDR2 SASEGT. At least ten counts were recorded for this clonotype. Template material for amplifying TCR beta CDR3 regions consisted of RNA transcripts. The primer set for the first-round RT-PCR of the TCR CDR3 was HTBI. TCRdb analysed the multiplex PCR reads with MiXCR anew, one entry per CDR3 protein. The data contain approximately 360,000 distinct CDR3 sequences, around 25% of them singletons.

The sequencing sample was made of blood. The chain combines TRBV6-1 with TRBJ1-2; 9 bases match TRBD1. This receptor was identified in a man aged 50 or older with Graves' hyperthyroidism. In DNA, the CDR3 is TGTGCCAGCAGTCGGACAGGGGAGGGCTACACCTTC. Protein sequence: CASSRTGEGYTF.